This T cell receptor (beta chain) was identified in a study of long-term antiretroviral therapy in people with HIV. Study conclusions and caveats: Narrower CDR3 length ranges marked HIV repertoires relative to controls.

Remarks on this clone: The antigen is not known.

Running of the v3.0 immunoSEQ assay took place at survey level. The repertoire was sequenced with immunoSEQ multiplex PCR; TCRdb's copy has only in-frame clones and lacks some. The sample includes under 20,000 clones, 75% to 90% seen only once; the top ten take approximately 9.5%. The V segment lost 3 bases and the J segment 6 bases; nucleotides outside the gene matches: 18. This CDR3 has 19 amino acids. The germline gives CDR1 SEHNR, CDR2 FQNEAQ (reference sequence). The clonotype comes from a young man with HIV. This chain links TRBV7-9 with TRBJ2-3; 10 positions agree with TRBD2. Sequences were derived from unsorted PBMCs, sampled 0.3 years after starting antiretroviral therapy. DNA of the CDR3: TGTGCCAGCAGCTTCCCGCGACAGCGGGGGGGCGAAAAAGGGGATACGCAGTATTTT. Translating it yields CASSFPRQRGGEKGDTQYF.